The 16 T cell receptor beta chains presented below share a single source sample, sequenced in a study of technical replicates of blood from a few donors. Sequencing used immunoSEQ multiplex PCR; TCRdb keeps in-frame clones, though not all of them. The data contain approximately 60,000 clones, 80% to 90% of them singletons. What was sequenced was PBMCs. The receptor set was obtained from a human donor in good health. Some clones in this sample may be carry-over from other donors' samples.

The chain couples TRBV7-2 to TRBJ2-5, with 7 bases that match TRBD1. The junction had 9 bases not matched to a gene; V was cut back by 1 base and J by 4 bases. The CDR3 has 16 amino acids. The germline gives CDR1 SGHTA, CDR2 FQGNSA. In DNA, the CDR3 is TGTGCCAGCAGCTTAGACAGACAGGGACGTGTAGAGACCCAGTACTTC. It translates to CASSLDRQGRVETQYF.

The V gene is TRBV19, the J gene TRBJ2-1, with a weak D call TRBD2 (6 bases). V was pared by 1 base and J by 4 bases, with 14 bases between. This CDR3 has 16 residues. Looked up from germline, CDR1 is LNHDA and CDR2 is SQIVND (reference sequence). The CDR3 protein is CASSIGGGAIYNEQFF. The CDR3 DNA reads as TGTGCCAGTAGTATAGGAGGCGGGGCGATATACAATGAGCAGTTCTTC.

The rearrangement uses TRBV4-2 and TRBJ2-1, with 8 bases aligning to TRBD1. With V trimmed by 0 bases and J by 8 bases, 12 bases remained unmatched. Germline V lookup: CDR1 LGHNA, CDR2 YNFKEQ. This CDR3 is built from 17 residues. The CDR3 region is CASSQEDRGLFWDEQFF. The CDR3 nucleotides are TGTGCCAGCAGCCAAGAAGACAGGGGTCTTTTCTGGGATGAGCAGTTCTTC.

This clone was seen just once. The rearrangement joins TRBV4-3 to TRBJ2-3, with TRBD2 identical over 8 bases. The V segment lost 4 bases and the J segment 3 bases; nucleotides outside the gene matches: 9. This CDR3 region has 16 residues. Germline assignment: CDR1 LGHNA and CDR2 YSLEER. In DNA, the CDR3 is TGCGCCAGCAGCCCCCTGGCGGGGGGAGCGACAGATACGCAGTATTTT. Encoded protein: CASSPLAGGATDTQYF.

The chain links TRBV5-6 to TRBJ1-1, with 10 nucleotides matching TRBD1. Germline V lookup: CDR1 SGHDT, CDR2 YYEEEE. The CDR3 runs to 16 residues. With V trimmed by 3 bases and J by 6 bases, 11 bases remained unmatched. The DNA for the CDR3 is TGTGCCAGCAGCTACCCAAGGACAGGGGGAGTTTCTGAAGCTTTCTTT. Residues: CASSYPRTGGVSEAFF.

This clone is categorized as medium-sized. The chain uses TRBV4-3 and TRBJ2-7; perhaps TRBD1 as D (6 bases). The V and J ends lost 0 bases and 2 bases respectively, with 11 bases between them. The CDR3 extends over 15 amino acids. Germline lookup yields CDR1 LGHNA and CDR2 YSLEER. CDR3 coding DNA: TGCGCCAGCAGCCAAGATAGGACAGCCACCTACGAGCAGTACTTC. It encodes CASSQDRTATYEQYF.

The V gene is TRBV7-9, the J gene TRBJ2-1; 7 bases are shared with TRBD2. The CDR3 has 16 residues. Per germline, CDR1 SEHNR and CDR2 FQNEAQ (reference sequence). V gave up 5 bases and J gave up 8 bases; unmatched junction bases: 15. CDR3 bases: TGTGCCAGCAGCAATCCGCGGGAGCTTTCGCAGGATGAGCAGTTCTTC. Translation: CASSNPRELSQDEQFF. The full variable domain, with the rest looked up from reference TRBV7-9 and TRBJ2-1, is DTGVSQNPRHKITKRGQNVTFRCDPISEHNRLYWYRQTLGQGPEFLTYFQNEAQLEKSRLLSDRFSAERPKGSFSTLEIQRTEQGDSAMYLCASSNPRELSQDEQFFGPGTRLTVL.

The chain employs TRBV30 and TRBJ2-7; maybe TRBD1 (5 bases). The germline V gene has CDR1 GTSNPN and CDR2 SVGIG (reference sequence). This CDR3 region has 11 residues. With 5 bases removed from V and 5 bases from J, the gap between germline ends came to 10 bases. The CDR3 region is CAWQGAHEQYF. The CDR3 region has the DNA TGTGCCTGGCAGGGTGCACACGAGCAGTACTTC. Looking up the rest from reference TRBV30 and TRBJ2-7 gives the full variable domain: SQTIHQWPATLVQPVGSPLSLECTVEGTSNPNLYWYRQAAGRGLQLLFYSVGIGQISSEVPQNLSASRPQDRQFILSSKKLLLSDSGFYLCAWQGAHEQYFGPGTRLTVT.

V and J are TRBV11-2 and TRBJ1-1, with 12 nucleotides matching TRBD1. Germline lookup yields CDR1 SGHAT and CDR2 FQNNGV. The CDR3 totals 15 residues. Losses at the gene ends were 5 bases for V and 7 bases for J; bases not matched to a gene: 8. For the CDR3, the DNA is TGTGCCAGCAGCCGTGGGACAGGGGGCGGTCTTGAAGCTTTCTTT. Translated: CASSRGTGGGLEAFF.

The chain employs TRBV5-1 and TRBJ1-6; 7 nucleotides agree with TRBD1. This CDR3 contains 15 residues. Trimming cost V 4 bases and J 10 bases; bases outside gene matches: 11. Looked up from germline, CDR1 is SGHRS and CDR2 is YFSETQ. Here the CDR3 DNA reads TGCGCCAGCAGCCCCGGGACAGCCCCTATGTCACCCCTCCACTTT. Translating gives CASSPGTAPMSPLHF.

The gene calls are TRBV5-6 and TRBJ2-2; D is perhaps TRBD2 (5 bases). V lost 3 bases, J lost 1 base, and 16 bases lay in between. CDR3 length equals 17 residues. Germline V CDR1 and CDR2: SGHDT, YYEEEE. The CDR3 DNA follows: TGTGCCAGCAGCTCCCTATGGCGGGCAGGGAACACCGGGGAGCTGTTTTTT. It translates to CASSSLWRAGNTGELFF.

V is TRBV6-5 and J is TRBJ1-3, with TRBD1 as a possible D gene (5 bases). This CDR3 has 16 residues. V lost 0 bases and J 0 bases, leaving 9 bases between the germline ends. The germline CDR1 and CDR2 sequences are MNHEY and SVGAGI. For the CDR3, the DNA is TGTGCCAGCAGTTACTCGATGGGGCACTCTGGAAACACCATATATTTT. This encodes CASSYSMGHSGNTIYF.

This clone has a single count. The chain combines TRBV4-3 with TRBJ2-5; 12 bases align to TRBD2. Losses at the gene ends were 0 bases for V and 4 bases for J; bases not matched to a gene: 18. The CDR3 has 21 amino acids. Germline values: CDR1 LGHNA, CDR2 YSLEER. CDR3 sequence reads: CASSQDRAKATSGRRLETQYF. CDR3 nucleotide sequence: TGCGCCAGCAGCCAAGACAGGGCCAAGGCTACTAGCGGGAGGCGTTTAGAGACCCAGTACTTC.

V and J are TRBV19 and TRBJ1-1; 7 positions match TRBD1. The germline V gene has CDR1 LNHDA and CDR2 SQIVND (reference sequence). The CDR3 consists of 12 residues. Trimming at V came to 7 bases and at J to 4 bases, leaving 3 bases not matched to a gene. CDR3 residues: CASTTGATEAFF. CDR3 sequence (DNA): TGTGCCAGTACCACAGGGGCCACTGAAGCTTTCTTT.

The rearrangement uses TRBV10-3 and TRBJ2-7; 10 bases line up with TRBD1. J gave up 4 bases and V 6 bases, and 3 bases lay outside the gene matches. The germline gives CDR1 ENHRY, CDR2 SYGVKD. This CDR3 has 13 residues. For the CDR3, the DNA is TGTGCCATCAGCCAGGGACAGGGGTACGAGCAGTACTTC. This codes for CAISQGQGYEQYF.

CDR3: CASSQTNREAYGYTF. CDR3 DNA: TGCGCCAGCAGCCAAACTAACAGGGAAGCCTATGGCTACACCTTC. This rearrangement joins TRBV4-3 to TRBJ1-2, with D possibly matching TRBD1 (6 bases). Germline-derived CDR1 and CDR2 are LGHNA and YSLEER. CDR3 length equals 15 residues. Trimming removed 2 bases from V and 4 bases from J, with 14 bases in between.